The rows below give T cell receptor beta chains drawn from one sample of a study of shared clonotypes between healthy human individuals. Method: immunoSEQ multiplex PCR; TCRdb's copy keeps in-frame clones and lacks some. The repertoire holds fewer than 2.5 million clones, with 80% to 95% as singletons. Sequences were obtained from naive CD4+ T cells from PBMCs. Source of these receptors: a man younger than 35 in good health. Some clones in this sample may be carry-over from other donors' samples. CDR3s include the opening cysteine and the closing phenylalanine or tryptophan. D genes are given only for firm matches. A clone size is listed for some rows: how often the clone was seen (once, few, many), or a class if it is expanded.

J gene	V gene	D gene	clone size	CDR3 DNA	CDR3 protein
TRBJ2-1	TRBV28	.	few	TGTGCCAGCAGTACGGACAAACACAATGAGCAGTTCTTC	CASSTDKHNEQFF
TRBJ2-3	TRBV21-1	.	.	TGTGCCAGCAGCAAAAAGCGGACCCCCCCTACTAGCACAGATACGCAGTATTTT	CASSKKRTPPTSTDTQYF
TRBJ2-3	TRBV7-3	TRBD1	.	TGTGCCAGCAGCCTTCAGGGGGACACCAGCACAGATACGCAGTATTTT	CASSLQGDTSTDTQYF
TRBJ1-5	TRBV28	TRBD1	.	TGTGCCAGCCTCCGAACAGGGGCGTTCAAGCAGCCCCAGCATTTT	CASLRTGAFKQPQHF
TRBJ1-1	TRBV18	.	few	TGTGCCAGCTCACCAGGTACGGGGTTGGAAGCTTTCTTT	CASSPGTGLEAFF
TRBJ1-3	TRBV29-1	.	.	TGCAGCGTTGAACTGGGGGCAACTGGAAACACCATATATTTT	CSVELGATGNTIYF
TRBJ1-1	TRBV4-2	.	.	TGTGCCAGCAGCCAAGATCGAGCTGAAGCTTTCTTT	CASSQDRAEAFF
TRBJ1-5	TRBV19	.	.	TGTGCCAGTAGTACCATTCCTCAGCCCCAGCATTTT	CASSTIPQPQHF
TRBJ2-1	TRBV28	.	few	TGTGCCAGCAGTCCCCGCTCGGCGGACAATGAGCAGTTCTTC	CASSPRSADNEQFF
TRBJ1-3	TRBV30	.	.	TGTGCCTGGAGTGTATGGCCATCCAGAAACACCATATATTTT	CAWSVWPSRNTIYF
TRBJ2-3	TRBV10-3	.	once	TGTGCCATCAGTCCAGGGGGGAACACAGATACGCAGTATTTT	CAISPGGNTDTQYF
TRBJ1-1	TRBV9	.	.	TGTGCCAGCAGCCCGACATCGGTGAACACTGAAGCTTTCTTT	CASSPTSVNTEAFF
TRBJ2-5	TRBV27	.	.	TGTGCCAGCAGTTTAAAACAACAAGAGACCCAGTACTTC	CASSLKQQETQYF
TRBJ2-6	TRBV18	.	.	TGTGCCAGCTCACCACCGTTGGGCAGGGCGTACTCTGGGGCCAACGTCCTGACTTTC	CASSPPLGRAYSGANVLTF
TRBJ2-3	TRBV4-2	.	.	TGTGCCAGCAGCCAAGGCCAGAGCACAGATACGCAGTATTTT	CASSQGQSTDTQYF
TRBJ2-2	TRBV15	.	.	TGTGCCACCAGCAGAGACGGGGCGCGGTATATGGCCGGGGAGCTGTTTTTT	CATSRDGARYMAGELFF
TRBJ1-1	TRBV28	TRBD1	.	TGTGCCAGCGACAGAGGACAGGCGAACACTGAAGCTTTCTTT	CASDRGQANTEAFF
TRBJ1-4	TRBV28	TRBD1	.	TGTGCCAGCAGTTCCCGAAGGGGGCTTCTTGAAAAACTGTTTTTT	CASSSRRGLLEKLFF
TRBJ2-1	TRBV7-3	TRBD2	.	TGTGCCAGCAGCTTAAGACTAGCGGGGGACCTCGGCAATGAGCAGTTCTTC	CASSLRLAGDLGNEQFF
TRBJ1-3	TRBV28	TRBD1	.	TGTGCCAGCAGGTATCCGGGACAGGGAGACACCATATATTTT	CASRYPGQGDTIYF
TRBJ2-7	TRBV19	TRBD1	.	TGTGCCAGTAGCCAACCGGGACAGGGGGCAAACGAGCAGTACTTC	CASSQPGQGANEQYF
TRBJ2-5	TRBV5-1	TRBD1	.	TGCGCCAGCAGCTTGACAGGGGTGGAGACCCAGTACTTC	CASSLTGVETQYF
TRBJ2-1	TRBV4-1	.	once	TGCGCCAGCAGCCAAGAGTATACCCACAGCTCCTACAATGAGCAGTTCTTC	CASSQEYTHSSYNEQFF
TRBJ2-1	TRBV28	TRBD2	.	TGTGCCAGCAGTTCCCCCCCCCGGGCGGGGGTTGGTGAGCAGTTCTTC	CASSSPPRAGVGEQFF
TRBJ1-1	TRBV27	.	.	TGTGCCAGCAGTTTGGGGGGCCTGGGGTGGACCACTGAAGCTTTCTTT	CASSLGGLGWTTEAFF
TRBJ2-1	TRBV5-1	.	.	TGCGCCAGCAGCCCCCGACTCACATTAAGACATAACTCCTACAATGAGCAGTTCTTC	CASSPRLTLRHNSYNEQFF
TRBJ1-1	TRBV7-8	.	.	TGTGCCAGCAGCTTAACGGATTCAAGGGCGCCCCGGGAGAACACTGAAGCTTTCTTT	CASSLTDSRAPRENTEAFF
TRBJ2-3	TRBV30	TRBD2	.	TGTGCCTGGAGTGTGGAATACTCACCACCCCCCGCGGGAGGCGAAGGCACAGATACGCAGTATTTT	CAWSVEYSPPPAGGEGTDTQYF
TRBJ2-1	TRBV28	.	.	TGTGCCAGCAGTTTGTGGAGGGGGAATGAGCAGTTCTTC	CASSLWRGNEQFF
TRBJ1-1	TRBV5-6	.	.	TGTGCCAGCAGCTTGTATACCAGGGAGACGAACACTGAAGCTTTCTTT	CASSLYTRETNTEAFF
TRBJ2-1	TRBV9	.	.	TGTGCCAGCACCCGGGGGCTCCTCCCCTACAATGAGCAGTTCTTC	CASTRGLLPYNEQFF
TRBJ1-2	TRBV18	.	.	TGTGCCAGCTCACTTGCGGGGTATAACCCCTCTCCCTATGGCTACACCTTC	CASSLAGYNPSPYGYTF
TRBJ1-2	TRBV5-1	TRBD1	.	TGCGCCAGCAGCTCCTGGGACAGGACTAACTATGGCTACACCTTC	CASSSWDRTNYGYTF